Listed below are T cell receptor beta chains from one sample, sequenced in a study of T cell repertoires in cytomegalovirus infection. TCRdb re-derived calls from the reads in MiXCR, one entry per CDR3 protein. The table includes under 200,000 distinct CDR3 sequences, about a tenth detected once. Sequencing input: PBMCs. The receptors were sampled from a human donor in good health (CMV status not recorded). Some clones in this sample may be carry-over from other donors' samples. Both conserved end residues are part of each CDR3. The D gene is left open where the match is weak. Clone size is shown for a subset of rows, as once, few, many or a class of expanded clone.

clone_size: NA
d_call: NA
v_call: TRBV28
j_call: TRBJ1-1
cdr3_nt: TGTGCCAGCACCGGCCCGAACACTGAAGCTTTCTTT
cdr3_aa: CASTGPNTEAFF

clone_size: few
d_call: TRBD2
v_call: TRBV2
j_call: TRBJ2-3
cdr3_nt: TGTGCCAGCAGTGAAAGGCGGGGGGGCCAAGATACGCAGTATTTT
cdr3_aa: CASSERRGGQDTQYF

clone_size: many
d_call: NA
v_call: TRBV2
j_call: TRBJ2-7
cdr3_nt: TGTGCCAGCAGTGGTGGAGAGCAGTACTTC
cdr3_aa: CASSGGEQYF

clone_size: many
d_call: NA
v_call: TRBV7-2
j_call: TRBJ2-3
cdr3_nt: TGTGCCAGCACCCTGGGCGGGGCGGTTAGGTATTTT
cdr3_aa: CASTLGGAVRYF

clone_size: few
d_call: TRBD1
v_call: TRBV12-3/TRBV12-4
j_call: TRBJ1-1
cdr3_nt: TGTGCCAGCACCCGGGACAGGCGATCTGAAGCTTTCTTT
cdr3_aa: CASTRDRRSEAFF

clone_size: few
d_call: NA
v_call: TRBV28
j_call: TRBJ2-1
cdr3_nt: TGTGCCAGCAGTGCACAGGGGGGGCACTTCTTC
cdr3_aa: CASSAQGGHFF

clone_size: many
d_call: TRBD1
v_call: TRBV19
j_call: TRBJ1-1
cdr3_nt: TGTGCCAGTAGTTTCGACAGGGGTGGCACTGAAGCTTTCTTT
cdr3_aa: CASSFDRGGTEAFF

clone_size: many
d_call: TRBD2
v_call: TRBV7-2
j_call: TRBJ2-3
cdr3_nt: TGTGCCAGCAGTAAAGCGGGGGGGGGCACAGATACGCAGTATTTT
cdr3_aa: CASSKAGGGTDTQYF

clone_size: many
d_call: NA
v_call: TRBV7-2
j_call: TRBJ2-7
cdr3_nt: TGTGCCAGCAGCTTAGGTCCGGGCGGGCACATTCCCTACGAGCAGTACTTC
cdr3_aa: CASSLGPGGHIPYEQYF

clone_size: NA
d_call: TRBD2
v_call: TRBV4-2
j_call: TRBJ2-7
cdr3_nt: TGTGCCAGCAGCCAGGCTCCCACGGGGGGGTACGAGCAGTACTTC
cdr3_aa: CASSQAPTGGYEQYF

clone_size: many
d_call: TRBD2
v_call: TRBV6-6
j_call: TRBJ2-7
cdr3_nt: TGTGCCAGCAGTCACTCTCTCCTAGCGGGGGGGAATTACGAGCAGTACTTC
cdr3_aa: CASSHSLLAGGNYEQYF

clone_size: few
d_call: NA
v_call: TRBV28
j_call: TRBJ1-2
cdr3_nt: TGTGCCAGCACCCCCTTGGCGGGAGGAAGTGGCTACACCTTC
cdr3_aa: CASTPLAGGSGYTF

clone_size: many
d_call: NA
v_call: TRBV7-8
j_call: TRBJ2-1
cdr3_nt: TGTGCCAGCAGCTTAGTCCCGACGGGAGCCTACAATGAGCAGTTCTTC
cdr3_aa: CASSLVPTGAYNEQFF

clone_size: few
d_call: TRBD2
v_call: TRBV10-3
j_call: TRBJ2-1
cdr3_nt: TGTGCCATCAGTGAGTCGAATAGCGGGAGTAGGAATGAGCAGTTCTTC
cdr3_aa: CAISESNSGSRNEQFF

clone_size: NA
d_call: NA
v_call: TRBV29-1
j_call: TRBJ1-1
cdr3_nt: TGCAGCCCCTTCTCATACCTAAACACTGAAGCTTTCTTT
cdr3_aa: CSPFSYLNTEAFF

clone_size: NA
d_call: NA
v_call: TRBV9
j_call: TRBJ2-3
cdr3_nt: TGTGCCAGCAGCGTAGTGGCTAGTTTATTCTCAGATACGCAGTATTTT
cdr3_aa: CASSVVASLFSDTQYF

clone_size: NA
d_call: NA
v_call: TRBV7-6
j_call: TRBJ1-1
cdr3_nt: TGTGCCAGCAGCTCCTCGCAGGGGCGTAAAAACGAAGCTTTCTTT
cdr3_aa: CASSSSQGRKNEAFF

clone_size: NA
d_call: NA
v_call: TRBV6-1
j_call: TRBJ1-1
cdr3_nt: TGTGCCAGCAGTGAAGGGCCGCTGACGGAAGCTTTCTTT
cdr3_aa: CASSEGPLTEAFF

clone_size: many
d_call: NA
v_call: TRBV7-2
j_call: TRBJ2-5
cdr3_nt: TGTGCCAGCAGCTCCAAGACCAAGGGAGAGACCCAGTACTTC
cdr3_aa: CASSSKTKGETQYF

clone_size: NA
d_call: TRBD2
v_call: TRBV20-1
j_call: TRBJ2-1
cdr3_nt: TGCAGTGCTGACGGGACTAGCCGTACGAATGAGCAGTTCTTC
cdr3_aa: CSADGTSRTNEQFF

clone_size: many
d_call: NA
v_call: TRBV7-2
j_call: TRBJ1-4
cdr3_nt: TGTGCCAGCAGCATGGGCTCGGGATACGCGCGTGAAAAACTGTTTTTT
cdr3_aa: CASSMGSGYAREKLFF

clone_size: many
d_call: NA
v_call: TRBV7-9
j_call: TRBJ2-1
cdr3_nt: TGTGCCAGCAGCTTGGGACAAGCGACCTACAATGAGCAGTTCTTC
cdr3_aa: CASSLGQATYNEQFF

clone_size: few
d_call: NA
v_call: TRBV7-8
j_call: TRBJ2-5
cdr3_nt: TGTGCCAGCAGCCCCAGGGGTGTGAGCGGCCAAGAGACCCAGTACTTC
cdr3_aa: CASSPRGVSGQETQYF

clone_size: few
d_call: TRBD1
v_call: TRBV2
j_call: TRBJ1-5
cdr3_nt: TGTGCCAGCAGGAGGGGGCGAAATAGCAATCAGCCCCAGCATTTT
cdr3_aa: CASRRGRNSNQPQHF